This entry features one T cell receptor (beta chain) sequence. These data come from a study of shared clonotypes between healthy human individuals. For the study at large: A couple of women and a few men aged 18 to 49 made up the donors.

CD45RO-negative, CCR7-selected cells formed the naive CD8 fraction, which excluded terminally differentiated effector memory CD45RA+ cells. TCRdb's table, derived via immunoSEQ multiplex PCR, lists solely in-frame clones and lacks some. Of approximately 2,200,000 clones in the sample, roughly 91% were seen once. The germline V gene encodes CDR1 LNHDA and CDR2 SQIVND (reference sequence). The CDR3 is 12 residues long. Trimming pared 4 bases from V and 4 bases from J, leaving 7 bases between. The V call is TRBV19, the J call TRBJ1-1; TRBD1 is a possible D gene (5 bases). The TCR originated in a man aged 18 to 30 in good health. Some clones in this sample may be carry-over from other donors' samples. Sequencing was done on a sample of naive CD8+ T cells from PBMCs. The CDR3 is CASSTGPTEAFF. The CDR3 coding sequence is TGTGCCAGTAGTACAGGGCCCACTGAAGCTTTCTTT.